This paragraph covers one TCR beta chain sequence. The sample belongs to a study of PD-L1 blockade in urothelial cancer. Study background: Patients started atezolizumab around 2014, 1,200 mg intravenously every 3 weeks. Prior chemotherapy regimens per patient numbered 0 to 3. Reported median T cell count for blood samples was around 150,000. Timepoints chosen for blood analysis were 3 weeks (second dose) and 6 weeks after treatment start.

Method: immunoSEQ multiplex PCR; TCRdb's copy keeps in-frame clones and lacks some. The data hold tens of thousands of clones, with around 86% observed a single time. Time point noted: pretreatment peripheral blood. The CDR3 length is 15 residues. Per the germline V gene, CDR1 is SGHRS and CDR2 is YFSETQ. V lost 3 bases and J lost 1; bases outside the gene matches: 4. The receptor's source is a man aged 60-69 years with urothelial cancer. V and J are TRBV5-1 and TRBJ2-5; 9 bases are shared with TRBD2. Sample: PBMCs, taken around atezolizumab (anti-PD-L1) treatment. The DNA of the CDR3 is TGCGCCAGCAGCTCGAGCGGGGGGCCCCAAGAGACCCAGTACTTC. It encodes CASSSSGGPQETQYF.